This record looks at one TCR beta chain sequence and its context. This specimen belongs to a study of blood T cell repertoires in COVID-19. Turning to the study itself: Both acute and convalescent COVID-19 samples were obtained from the United States, Italy and Spain. Sources were T cells, B-cell-depleted T cells, or PBMCs; the material itself was cDNA or gDNA.

Authors' data handling: Reference gene primer amplification yielded estimated nucleated cell counts. The repertoire was sequenced with immunoSEQ multiplex PCR; TCRdb's copy has only in-frame clones and lacks some. The V and J calls and clone size come from that table; D and trimming were worked out from the DNA. The sample holds approximately 80,000 clones, around 88% seen once. V was clipped by 0 bases and J by 3 bases, with 9 bases between them. Germline CDR1 is GTSNPN and CDR2 is SVGIG (reference sequence). This CDR3 has 13 amino acids. The receptor comes from a man aged 45-65 years with active COVID-19. Material for sequencing was peripheral blood. This chain joins TRBV30 and TRBJ2-7, with D uncertain. CDR3 bases: TGTGCCTGGAGTGTACGAAGAGTCTACGAGCAGTACTTC. Encoded protein: CAWSVRRVYEQYF.